The entry below describes one TCR beta chain. What it binds is unknown. Germline-derived CDR1 and CDR2 are MGHRA and YSYEKL. V shed 0 bases and J shed 9 bases, with 9 bases lying between them. The CDR3 loop spans 13 amino acids. This specimen belongs to a study of T cell responses to AZD1222 COVID-19 vaccine. Profiling relied on immunoSEQ multiplex PCR, and the TCRdb table lists in-frame clones only, not all of them. The sample has about 89,000 clones; 91% are singletons. Study observations and caveats: Possibly, clonal diversity was underestimated; donors were largely white British and included more females. Spike regions recognized by vaccine-associated CD4 TCRs spanned the protein, led by 160-218 and 743-854. After two AZD1222 doses, spike-specific TCR breadth and depth rose versus day 0.

The V call is TRBV4-1, the J call TRBJ2-1; D is perhaps TRBD2 (5 bases). The sample in question was peripheral blood, obtained on day 0 of MenACWY control vaccination. The TCR comes from an adult in good health. The CDR3 is CASSQEGGFEQFF. In nucleotides, the CDR3 is TGCGCCAGCAGCCAAGAAGGAGGTTTTGAGCAGTTCTTC.